This TCR beta chain was retrieved from a study of PD-1 blockade in classical Hodgkin lymphoma. On the study more broadly: Patients had nivolumab dosed at 3 mg/kg, delivered intravenously every 2 weeks.

A word on this clone: No antigen is known for it.

Using immunoSEQ multiplex PCR, the repertoire was profiled, and TCRdb retains in-frame clones only, with some absent. The sample lists approximately 20,000 clones, more than 75% occurring once. Whole-study results and caveats: At C4D1, TCR diversity had climbed significantly for CD4+ cells, though not for CD8+ cells.

Time point of the sample: cycle 4 day 1 (C4D1), after five to seven weeks of nivolumab. Exposure to brentuximab vedotin varied, and each patient had relapsed following autologous stem cell transplantation. The receptor comes from a human donor with classical Hodgkin lymphoma. The material was peripheral blood mononuclear cells (PBMCs), obtained before the fourth cycle of nivolumab.

Written as DNA, the CDR3 is TGTGCCAGCTCACCACAGGGCCGGCTAGCGGCAAGTAACATTCAGTACTTC. Translated, it gives CASSPQGRLAASNIQYF. The rearrangement joins TRBV18 to TRBJ2-4; TRBD2 matches 7 bases. With V trimmed by 1 base and J by 7 bases, 13 bases remained unmatched. The CDR3 extends over 17 amino acids. From germline, CDR1 is KGHSH and CDR2 LQKENI.